This passage covers 23 T cell receptor beta chains from one sample sequenced in a study of graft-versus-host responses after intestinal transplantation. The protocol was immunoSEQ multiplex PCR, while the TCRdb copy is restricted to in-frame clones and leaves out a portion. The top ten hold 0.96% of the sample, which has about 24,000 clones, over 75% seen once. Source: PBMCs, taken more than 450 days after intestinal transplant. The receptors derive from a human patient who received an intestinal transplant, so some T cells may come from the graft donor.

This chain uses TRBV19 with TRBJ2-2; possible D gene TRBD1, 5 bases. V dropped 3 bases and J dropped 8 bases, with 16 bases sitting between them. CDR1 is LNHDA and CDR2 is SQIVND in the germline V gene (reference sequence). The CDR3 covers 15 residues. CDR3 bases: TGTGCCAGTAGTATCAGCAATAAAAGGGGAGGGGAGCTGTTTTTT. It yields the protein CASSISNKRGGELFF. Supplemented by reference TRBV19 and TRBJ2-2, the full variable domain reads DGGITQSPKYLFRKEGQNVTLSCEQNLNHDAMYWYRQDPGQGLRLIYYSQIVNDFQKGDIAEGYSVSREKKESFPLTVTSAQKNPTAFYLCASSISNKRGGELFFGEGSRLTVL.

This clone has more than one count but fewer than ten. This sequence joins TRBV6-5 and TRBJ2-3; D is possibly TRBD1 or TRBD2 (6 bases each). CDR3 length equals 14 residues. V gave up 5 bases and J gave up 6 bases, with 15 bases separating them. CDR1 is MNHEY, CDR2 SVGAGI, per germline. Here the CDR3 reads CASSGARGGDTQYF. As DNA, the CDR3 is TGTGCCAGCAGTGGGGCGAGAGGGGGGGATACGCAGTATTTT.

The chain employs TRBV18 and TRBJ1-1; unclear D gene. Trimming left V 6 bases short and J 6 bases short, with 14 bases between. Germline values: CDR1 KGHSH, CDR2 LQKENI. The CDR3 runs 13 residues. The CDR3 loop is CASSPMGGPEAFF. The CDR3 coding sequence is TGTGCCAGCTCCCCGATGGGAGGGCCTGAAGCTTTCTTT.

The V call is TRBV2, the J call TRBJ2-2; TRBD1 matches 10 bases. The germline CDR1 and CDR2 sequences are SNHLY and FYNNEI. This CDR3 is built from 17 residues. V lost 6 bases and J lost 3; bases outside the gene matches: 10. The CDR3 region is CASRVDRGSWHTGELFF. CDR3 bases: TGTGCCAGCAGGGTGGACAGGGGGTCCTGGCACACCGGGGAGCTGTTTTTT.

The rearrangement uses TRBV30 and TRBJ2-2; 8 nucleotides agree with TRBD2. CDR1 GTSNPN and CDR2 SVGIG come from the germline V gene (reference sequence). CDR3 length equals 14 residues. J was trimmed by 7 bases and V by 0 bases; bases with no gene match: 4. CDR3 protein: CAWSVGLAGGELFF. CDR3 nucleotides: TGTGCCTGGAGTGTAGGTCTAGCGGGCGGGGAGCTGTTTTTT.

A single count supports this clone. The genes are TRBV10-3 and TRBJ2-3; no definite D call. Trimming removed 6 bases from V and 0 bases from J, with 13 bases in between. CDR1 and CDR2 (germline): ENHRY, SYGVKD. The CDR3 sequence is 15 residues long. In nucleotides, the CDR3 is TGTGCCATCAGCCCCTCCAAAGGTAGCACAGATACGCAGTATTTT. Protein: CAISPSKGSTDTQYF.

V usage is TRBV5-6 and J usage is TRBJ1-6; the D gene is possibly TRBD1 (5 bases). CDR1 SGHDT and CDR2 YYEEEE come from the germline V gene. V was pared by 6 bases and J by 10 bases, with 17 bases between. This CDR3 comprises 14 residues. The CDR3 is CASTHAGRGSPLHF. CDR3 sequence (DNA): TGTGCCAGCACGCATGCAGGTCGGGGGTCACCCCTCCACTTT. The variable domain in full, completed from reference TRBV5-6 and TRBJ1-6, reads DAGVTQSPTHLIKTRGQQVTLRCSPKSGHDTVSWYQQALGQGPQFIFQYYEEEERQRGNFPDRFSGHQFPNYSSELNVNALLLGDSALYLCASTHAGRGSPLHFGNGTRLTVT.

The chain links TRBV6-5 to TRBJ1-5; no firm D call. There are 15 residues in the CDR3. V was shortened by 6 bases and J by 0 bases, with 12 bases between the two germline ends. CDR1 and CDR2 from the germline V gene are MNHEY and SVGAGI. The CDR3 DNA follows: TGTGCCAGCAGCCGAATAGGGAATAGCAATCAGCCCCAGCATTTT. Protein product: CASSRIGNSNQPQHF.

This clone turned up a few times. The chain uses TRBV5-6 and TRBJ2-5, with D tentatively TRBD1 or TRBD2 (7 bases each). V was trimmed by 0 bases and J by 1 base, leaving 16 bases between them. This CDR3 has 17 amino acids. Germline CDR1 is SGHDT and CDR2 is YYEEEE. The CDR3 bases are TGTGCCAGCAGCTTGGCGCCCTCCAGGGGGGGCCAAGAGACCCAGTACTTC. It yields the protein CASSLAPSRGGQETQYF.

The chain combines TRBV2 with TRBJ2-2; D is uncertain. Looked up from germline, CDR1 is SNHLY and CDR2 is FYNNEI. Trimming shortened V by 4 bases and J by 6 bases, and 18 bases separated the two germline ends. The CDR3 contains 16 residues. The DNA of the CDR3 is TGTGCCAGCAGTGGACCGGGTGGGGTGTCCGCCGGGGAGCTGTTTTTT. It translates to CASSGPGGVSAGELFF.

CDR3 residues: CASRVKGSGNTIYF. CDR3 DNA: TGTGCCAGTAGAGTTAAGGGCTCTGGAAACACCATATATTTT. The chain uses TRBV19 and TRBJ1-3; no definite D call. V gave up 6 bases and J gave up 0 bases, with 9 bases separating them. CDR3 size: 14 residues. Germline V lookup: CDR1 LNHDA, CDR2 SQIVND (reference sequence).

The rearrangement joins TRBV14 to TRBJ2-7; the D gene is possibly TRBD1 (5 bases). Per germline, CDR1 SGHDN and CDR2 FVKESK. This CDR3 has 14 residues. Trimming stripped 1 base from V and 2 bases from J, with 9 bases between. In DNA, the CDR3 is TGTGCCAGCAGCCAAGGTTGGGGCCCCTACGAGCAGTACTTC. This sequence encodes CASSQGWGPYEQYF.

The chain carries TRBV7-2 and TRBJ1-1, with D perhaps matching TRBD1 (5 bases). V lost 1 base, J lost 4 bases, and 7 bases lay in between. The CDR3 sequence is 13 residues long. Germline CDR1 and CDR2: SGHTA and FQGNSA. Written as DNA, the CDR3 is TGTGCCAGCAGCTTAGGAGGGACCACTGAAGCTTTCTTT. Its translation: CASSLGGTTEAFF.

This rearrangement joins TRBV6-6 to TRBJ1-3, with no clear D. This CDR3 spans 14 amino acids. Germline V gene lookup returns CDR1 MNHNY and CDR2 SVGAGI (reference sequence). Trimming stripped 0 bases from V and 4 bases from J, with 7 bases between. The chain's CDR3 is CASSYSSTGNTIYF. Here the CDR3 DNA reads TGTGCCAGCAGTTACTCGAGTACCGGAAACACCATATATTTT.

The rearrangement links TRBV29-1 to TRBJ2-7; D gene ambiguous. The V end lost 3 bases, the J end lost 7 bases, and 10 bases lay between the germline ends. The CDR3 extends over 11 amino acids. Germline V lookup: CDR1 SQVTM, CDR2 ANQGSEA. This chain's CDR3 is CSVDGPGEQYF. In nucleotides, the CDR3 is TGCAGCGTTGATGGGCCCGGGGAGCAGTACTTC.

This rearrangement joins TRBV4-1 to TRBJ2-1; D unclear. Per the germline V gene, CDR1 is MGHRA and CDR2 is YSYEKL. Trimming shortened V by 5 bases and J by 0 bases, and 14 bases separated the two germline ends. The CDR3 contains 16 residues. CDR3 amino acids: CASSSSGPGSYNEQFF. The DNA for the CDR3 is TGCGCCAGCAGCTCAAGTGGACCTGGCTCCTACAATGAGCAGTTCTTC.

The gene calls are TRBV28 and TRBJ1-1, with 8 bases matching TRBD1. Germline CDR1 is MDHEN and CDR2 is SYDVKM. Trimming took 5 bases from V and 5 from J; bases not matched to a gene: 4. The CDR3 extends over 13 amino acids. The CDR3 sequence is CASSRQGRTEAFF. CDR3 nucleotides: TGTGCCAGCAGTAGACAGGGGAGAACTGAAGCTTTCTTT.

This chain connects TRBV4-1 to TRBJ2-3; 9 positions agree with TRBD1. After removal of 4 bases from V and 3 bases from J, the junction contained 14 bases not matched to a gene. CDR1 is MGHRA and CDR2 is YSYEKL in the germline V gene. The CDR3 sequence is 18 residues long. In DNA, the CDR3 is TGCGCCAGCAGCCCAGGAGCCGGGACAGGGAGTTGGACAGATACGCAGTATTTT. It yields the protein CASSPGAGTGSWTDTQYF.

This clone has just one count. The rearrangement links TRBV5-1 to TRBJ2-3, with 8 bases that match TRBD2. After removal of 2 bases from V and 2 bases from J, the junction contained 4 bases not matched to a gene. The CDR3 is made up of 15 amino acids. CDR1 is SGHRS and CDR2 is YFSETQ in the germline V gene. This CDR3 reads CASSFTSGYTDTQYF. The CDR3 bases are TGCGCCAGCAGCTTCACTAGCGGATACACAGATACGCAGTATTTT.

The V gene is TRBV5-1, the J gene TRBJ2-7; 15 nucleotides align to TRBD2. V shed 0 bases, J shed 8 bases, and the junction held 6 bases outside the gene matches. The CDR3 sequence is 16 residues long. Germline-derived CDR1 and CDR2 are SGHRS and YFSETQ. CDR3 in amino acids: CASSLGLGTSGRQQYF. In DNA form, the CDR3 reads TGCGCCAGCAGCTTGGGCCTCGGGACTAGCGGGAGGCAGCAGTACTTC.

This chain links TRBV7-6 with TRBJ2-2; perhaps TRBD2 as D (6 bases). Germline V gene lookup returns CDR1 SGHVS and CDR2 FNYEAQ. The V end was cut by 1 base, the J end by 0 bases, with 9 bases between. The CDR3 extends over 16 amino acids. For the CDR3, the DNA is TGTGCCAGCAGCTTAGGGGCGGGACCGAACACCGGGGAGCTGTTTTTT. Translation: CASSLGAGPNTGELFF.

This chain uses TRBV5-8 with TRBJ2-2; 14 nucleotides align to TRBD2. This CDR3 is 18 amino acids long. V lost 2 bases and J lost 3; bases outside the gene matches: 6. Germline V gene lookup returns CDR1 SGHTS and CDR2 YDEGEE. The chain's CDR3 is CASSFRLAGGLYTGELFF. The CDR3, as DNA: TGTGCCAGCAGCTTCCGACTAGCGGGAGGGCTGTACACCGGGGAGCTGTTTTTT.

The CDR3 DNA sequence: TGTGCCAGCAGCCGACGCGTCGGAAATCAGCCCCAGCATTTT. Its translation is CASSRRVGNQPQHF. The chain carries TRBV6-1 and TRBJ1-5, with D uncertain. The germline CDR1 and CDR2 sequences are MNHNS and SASEGT. The CDR3 totals 14 residues. Trimming removed 6 bases from V and 4 bases from J, with 13 bases in between.